This note documents a single TCR beta chain sequence. Under the authors' procedure: Reference gene primer amplification gave nucleated cell count estimates. Sequencing was performed with immunoSEQ multiplex PCR; in TCRdb, only in-frame clones are kept and a portion is missing. The D gene and trimming were derived from the DNA, and the V and J assignments and clone size from that table. The sample lists approximately 210,000 clones, 85% to 90% occurring once. This sample is drawn from a study of blood T cell repertoires in COVID-19. Across the whole study: Acute and convalescent COVID-19 specimens originated in the United States, Italy and Spain. PBMCs, B-cell-depleted T cells, or T cells were the source of the cDNA or gDNA that made up the material.

The V and J ends lost 2 bases and 6 bases respectively, with 10 bases between them. Per germline, CDR1 SGHVS and CDR2 FNYEAQ. CDR3 size: 14 residues. The rearrangement uses TRBV7-6 and TRBJ2-2; a weak D match, TRBD1 (6 bases). Sequenced material: peripheral blood. The TCR comes from a man aged 50 to 59 with COVID-19, enrolled during active disease. The CDR3 DNA is TGTGCCAGCAGCTTAAAGGCAGGGGCCGGGGAGCTGTTTTTT. This encodes CASSLKAGAGELFF.